This T cell receptor beta chain was obtained from a study of blood T cell repertoires in COVID-19. Study at large: Acute-phase and convalescent COVID-19 samples originated in the United States, Italy and Spain. In each case, the material was cDNA or gDNA derived from T cells, B-cell-depleted T cells, or PBMCs.

Here immunoSEQ multiplex PCR was the method, and the copy in TCRdb shows in-frame clones only, minus some. The sample shows a few hundred thousand clones, approximately 83% of them seen only once. V lost 6 bases to trimming and J lost 1 base, with 10 bases between them. This CDR3 has 14 residues. CDR1 is MNHEY, CDR2 SMNVEV, per germline (reference sequence). Recruitment covered 20 to 25 US areas and drew participants whose ages spanned roughly 18 to 89 years. This clone was picked up one time. The chain employs TRBV27 and TRBJ1-3, with a weak D call TRBD1 (5 bases). This sequence was found in a man aged 30 to 45 who had recovered from COVID-19. The sequenced sample was PBMCs or T cells enriched from blood (not recorded which). The CDR3 nucleotides read TGTGCCAGCAGCTCAAGGGGATCTGGAAACACCATATATTTT. Translation: CASSSRGSGNTIYF.